Listed below are T cell receptor beta chains from one sample, sequenced in a study of cytomegalovirus exposure and HLA in healthy donors. Here immunoSEQ multiplex PCR was the method, and the copy in TCRdb shows in-frame clones only, minus some. Of approximately 190,000 clones listed, roughly 80% are singletons. The material sequenced was PBMCs. Receptors were obtained from a woman between 18 and 29 years old in good health and CMV-seronegative. Both conserved end residues are part of each CDR3. Each record gives: J gene, V gene, CDR3 protein.

TRBJ1-3 TRBV9 CASSVDGGSFSGNTIYF
TRBJ2-1 TRBV19 CASRPHREYNEQFF
TRBJ2-3 TRBV29-1 CSVGQGRVTDTQYF
TRBJ2-3 TRBV28 CASSLGTTSTDTQYF
TRBJ1-4 TRBV28 CASSLLTATNEKLFF
TRBJ1-2 TRBV6-1 CASSEERRGYGYTF
TRBJ2-7 TRBV6-5 CASKTGGAGGYEQYF
TRBJ2-1 TRBV11-2 CASSLVASGRGYEFF
TRBJ1-2 TRBV9 CASSVVPDSSYGYTF
TRBJ1-5 TRBV28 CASSLWGGNQPQHF
TRBJ2-7 TRBV5-4 CASSFGLDSYEQYF
TRBJ2-3 TRBV5-1 CASSLTSGPTDTQYF
TRBJ1-5 TRBV2 CASSDRAGQPQHF
TRBJ2-7 TRBV7-8 CASSLLAGGGKAYEQYF
TRBJ2-1 TRBV7-2 CASSLGPRGRNEQFF
TRBJ1-1 TRBV19 CASSISRGHQAFF
TRBJ1-1 TRBV6-1 CASISGEAFF
TRBJ2-1 TRBV30 CAWSLGGGSYNEQFF
TRBJ2-1 TRBV19 CASKASGYNEQFF
TRBJ1-1 TRBV29-1 CSVIRGVNTEAFF
TRBJ1-5 TRBV7-2 CASSDSHRGQRNQPQHF
TRBJ2-7 TRBV27 CASSREPSYEQYF
TRBJ2-5 TRBV7-2 CASSPGLQETQYF
TRBJ2-1 TRBV11-2 CASSLDAMSSYNEQFF
TRBJ1-6 TRBV11-2 CASSLSFTVPLHF
TRBJ1-2 TRBV5-6 CASSSSGTTRHYGYTF
TRBJ2-1 TRBV9 CASSPSGIPYNEQFF
TRBJ2-5 TRBV6-5 CASSYRGETQYF
TRBJ1-4 TRBV28 CASSPGTGYWGKLFF
TRBJ1-1 TRBV11-2 CASSWAQRAAFF
TRBJ1-5 TRBV10-3 CAISGSGQPQHF
TRBJ1-2 TRBV28 CASSLSDSLKNYGYTF
TRBJ2-3 TRBV30 CAWTFGFRGDTQYF
TRBJ2-7 TRBV6-1 CASSPGSSLHEQYF
TRBJ2-1 TRBV27 CASSYSAGEVSEQFF
TRBJ1-2 TRBV6-5 CASSQTANYGYTF
TRBJ2-1 TRBV9 CASSATGSSYNEQFF
TRBJ2-5 TRBV27 CASSSIRKLAEETQYF
TRBJ2-5 TRBV7-2 CASSTYLETQYF
TRBJ2-3 TRBV10-2 CASSSEQRDTDTQYF
TRBJ2-3 TRBV29-1 CSVSSSVTDTQYF
TRBJ2-5 TRBV5-1 CASSLTGTGQETQYF
TRBJ2-5 TRBV7-7 CASSPMTGFETQYF
TRBJ1-2 TRBV7-9 CASSPQGVYGYTF
TRBJ1-1 TRBV6-5 CASSYLDSLGTEAFF
TRBJ2-2 TRBV5-1 CASSLEAGAVGELFF
TRBJ2-7 TRBV27 CASSLSGAVSYEQYF
TRBJ1-2 TRBV30 CAWSEGGYGYTF
TRBJ2-4 TRBV27 CASRSGTGGLAKNIQYF
TRBJ1-1 TRBV27 CASIGTGMNTEAFF
TRBJ2-5 TRBV28 CASSSLGTGIQETQYF